The next 32 T cell receptor beta chains were all read from a single sample in a study of shared clonotypes between healthy human individuals. The protocol was immunoSEQ multiplex PCR, while the TCRdb copy is restricted to in-frame clones and leaves out a portion. The table lists over 1.4 million clones, roughly 96% of them singletons. The specimen was naive CD4+ T cells sorted from blood. The subset was: CD45RA+ positively selected. These receptors were obtained from a man aged 25 to 45 in good health.

The chain carries TRBV5-6 and TRBJ2-3; no clear D gene. This CDR3 has 14 amino acids. Germline lookup yields CDR1 SGHDT and CDR2 YYEEEE. Trimming shortened V by 0 bases and J by 4 bases, and 9 bases separated the two germline ends. The CDR3 spells CASSLVPRPDTQYF. The CDR3, as DNA: TGTGCCAGCAGCTTGGTCCCCCGCCCAGATACGCAGTATTTT.

The rearrangement joins TRBV27 to TRBJ1-5; D is unresolved. This CDR3 has 13 residues. In germline, CDR1 is MNHEY, CDR2 SMNVEV (reference sequence). V was clipped by 6 bases and J by 6 bases, with 12 bases between them. CDR3: CASRRREGQPQHF. As DNA, the CDR3 is TGTGCCAGCAGACGGCGGGAGGGTCAGCCCCAGCATTTT.

The rearrangement joins TRBV5-4 to TRBJ2-5; perhaps TRBD2 as D (6 bases). CDR3 length equals 15 residues. Germline V gives CDR1 SGHNT, CDR2 YYREEE (reference sequence). V was clipped by 3 bases and J by 4 bases, with 16 bases between them. The CDR3 nucleotides are TGTGCCAGCAGCTCCGGAGGGGCAGGGAGAGAGACCCAGTACTTC. It translates to CASSSGGAGRETQYF.

The genes are TRBV19 and TRBJ2-3, with 12 bases that match TRBD2. The J segment lost 4 bases and the V segment lost 8 bases, leaving 7 bases of the junction unmatched. CDR1 is LNHDA and CDR2 is SQIVND in the germline V gene (reference sequence). The CDR3 runs 15 residues. The CDR3 DNA is TGTGCCAGTTCAAGGGGACTAGCGGGCTCAGATACGCAGTATTTT. Protein product: CASSRGLAGSDTQYF.

CDR3 region: CASRLGGHYGYTF. The CDR3, as DNA: TGTGCCAGCCGCCTGGGGGGCCACTATGGCTACACCTTC. The chain is built from TRBV28 and TRBJ1-2; the D gene is possibly TRBD1 (6 bases). Trimming shortened V by 8 bases and J by 3 bases, and 13 bases separated the two germline ends. From germline, CDR1 is MDHEN and CDR2 SYDVKM. This CDR3 has 13 residues.

This chain connects TRBV19 to TRBJ2-1, with TRBD2 identical over 10 bases. CDR1 LNHDA and CDR2 SQIVND come from the germline V gene (reference sequence). The V gene end was trimmed by 5 bases and the J gene end by 10 bases; junction bases not matched to a gene: 11. This CDR3 region has 15 residues. The CDR3 loop reads CASSLKLAGQSEQFF. The CDR3 DNA sequence: TGTGCCAGTAGTCTTAAACTAGCGGGACAAAGCGAGCAGTTCTTC. The full variable domain, its missing parts supplied by reference TRBV19 and TRBJ2-1, is DGGITQSPKYLFRKEGQNVTLSCEQNLNHDAMYWYRQDPGQGLRLIYYSQIVNDFQKGDIAEGYSVSREKKESFPLTVTSAQKNPTAFYLCASSLKLAGQSEQFFGPGTRLTVL.

This chain connects TRBV28 to TRBJ2-3; 10 bases match TRBD2. After removal of 6 bases from V and 4 bases from J, the junction contained 16 bases not matched to a gene. Germline V lookup: CDR1 MDHEN, CDR2 SYDVKM. The CDR3 runs to 18 residues. The CDR3, as DNA: TGTGCCAGCAGACCGATTAACCCCCTAGCGGGAGCATCAGATACGCAGTATTTT. Protein product: CASRPINPLAGASDTQYF.

This rearrangement joins TRBV5-1 to TRBJ2-2; TRBD2 aligns across 10 bases. V was clipped by 6 bases and J by 0 bases; unmatched bases: 14. Germline values: CDR1 SGHRS, CDR2 YFSETQ. This CDR3 is built from 19 residues. The CDR3 region is CASKAKGLAPIANTGELFF. For the CDR3, the DNA is TGCGCCAGCAAAGCTAAGGGACTAGCGCCAATCGCGAACACCGGGGAGCTGTTTTTT.

V is TRBV9 and J is TRBJ2-3; TRBD2 matches 10 bases. The CDR3 is 18 amino acids. The V gene end was trimmed by 2 bases and the J gene end by 1 base; junction bases not matched to a gene: 10. Germline values: CDR1 SGDLS, CDR2 YYNGEE. CDR3 region: CASSVLAGEGPGTDTQYF. CDR3 nucleotide sequence: TGTGCCAGCAGCGTGCTAGCGGGAGAAGGGCCTGGCACAGATACGCAGTATTTT.

The chain joins TRBV27 to TRBJ2-7; 10 bases are a match to TRBD2. The junction had 6 bases not matched to a gene; V was cut back by 5 bases and J by 2 bases. The CDR3 covers 15 residues. CDR1 is MNHEY and CDR2 is SMNVEV in the germline V gene (reference sequence). DNA of the CDR3: TGTGCCAGCAGTCCAACTAGCGGGAAGACCTACGAGCAGTACTTC. This gives the protein CASSPTSGKTYEQYF.

The gene calls are TRBV19 and TRBJ2-5; no reliable D call. This CDR3 is 17 amino acids long. Germline V gives CDR1 LNHDA, CDR2 SQIVND (reference sequence). Trimming cost V 3 bases and J 2 bases, with 19 bases left between them. The DNA of the CDR3 is TGTGCCAGTAGTATTTTTAACGGTGGCCTATCTCAAGAGACCCAGTACTTC. It is translated as CASSIFNGGLSQETQYF.

This chain uses TRBV9 with TRBJ1-2; D call uncertain. V shed 3 bases and J shed 6 bases, with 15 bases lying between them. Per the germline V gene, CDR1 is SGDLS and CDR2 is YYNGEE. The CDR3 spans 14 residues. The CDR3 DNA sequence: TGTGCCAGCAGCGAGACCCCAAACCCGGATGGCTACACCTTC. Its translation: CASSETPNPDGYTF. Supplemented by reference TRBV9 and TRBJ1-2, the full variable domain reads DSGVTQTPKHLITATGQRVTLRCSPRSGDLSVYWYQQSLDQGLQFLIQYYNGEERAKGNILERFSAQQFPDLHSELNLSSLELGDSALYFCASSETPNPDGYTFGSGTRLTVV.

This chain links TRBV7-3 with TRBJ2-1, with TRBD2 identical over 7 bases. V lost 0 bases, J lost 5 bases, and 7 bases stayed unmatched. The CDR3 sequence is 16 residues long. Germline lookup yields CDR1 SGHTA and CDR2 FQGTGA. The CDR3 DNA follows: TGTGCCAGCAGCTTAACGGGGTCTAGCGGAGACAATGAGCAGTTCTTC. Protein sequence: CASSLTGSSGDNEQFF.

This sequence joins TRBV28 and TRBJ2-7; 15 positions match TRBD2. The V gene's germline CDR1 is MDHEN and CDR2 SYDVKM. The J segment lost 6 bases and the V segment lost 7 bases, leaving 7 bases of the junction unmatched. The CDR3 covers 15 residues. The CDR3 reads CASTYGLAGGGEQYF. The CDR3 DNA sequence: TGTGCCAGCACCTACGGACTAGCGGGAGGGGGCGAGCAGTACTTC.

The chain carries TRBV18 and TRBJ2-7, with 7 bases matching TRBD1. The CDR3 has 12 amino acids. The germline CDR1 and CDR2 sequences are KGHSH and LQKENI. V shed 5 bases and J 5 bases; nucleotides not matched to a gene: 3. The CDR3 loop is CASSETGNEQYF. The CDR3 region has the DNA TGTGCCAGCTCAGAGACAGGGAACGAGCAGTACTTC.

The chain combines TRBV18 with TRBJ2-7; possibly TRBD1 or TRBD2 for D (5 bases each). The germline V gene has CDR1 KGHSH and CDR2 LQKENI. The CDR3 covers 15 residues. Trimming cost V 1 base and J 2 bases, with 12 bases left between them. The CDR3 sequence: CASSPLRDLPYEQYF. As DNA, the CDR3 is TGTGCCAGCTCACCACTCCGGGACCTTCCCTACGAGCAGTACTTC.

This chain links TRBV7-3 with TRBJ2-3, with D possibly being TRBD2 (6 bases). V shed 6 bases and J shed 8 bases, with 15 bases lying between them. Germline CDR1 and CDR2: SGHTA and FQGTGA. The CDR3 is made up of 13 amino acids. CDR3 sequence (DNA): TGTGCCAGCAGTCGGGAGAGGGAGGTTACGCAGTATTTT. Encoded protein: CASSREREVTQYF.

The gene calls are TRBV19 and TRBJ2-1, with 13 bases lining up with TRBD2. Germline lookup yields CDR1 LNHDA and CDR2 SQIVND (reference sequence). J gave up 7 bases and V 3 bases, and 3 bases lay outside the gene matches. This CDR3 spans 15 amino acids. The CDR3 here is CASSMWTSGSNEQFF. CDR3 in DNA: TGTGCCAGTAGTATGTGGACTAGCGGGAGTAATGAGCAGTTCTTC. The full variable domain, its missing parts supplied by reference TRBV19 and TRBJ2-1, is DGGITQSPKYLFRKEGQNVTLSCEQNLNHDAMYWYRQDPGQGLRLIYYSQIVNDFQKGDIAEGYSVSREKKESFPLTVTSAQKNPTAFYLCASSMWTSGSNEQFFGPGTRLTVL.

This chain connects TRBV7-2 to TRBJ2-2, with D unclear. The CDR3 sequence is 15 residues long. Germline CDR1 reads SGHTA; CDR2 reads FQGNSA. V was shortened by 1 base and J by 4 bases, with 10 bases between the two germline ends. For the CDR3, the DNA is TGTGCCAGCAGCTTAGGCCGCGCGTTCACCGGGGAGCTGTTTTTT. Translated: CASSLGRAFTGELFF.

A word on this clone: Other DNA sequences in this sample translate to the same CDR3. The chain combines TRBV4-3 with TRBJ2-2; no definite D call. This CDR3 is built from 15 residues. Trimming shortened V by 1 base and J by 6 bases, and 12 bases separated the two germline ends. Germline CDR1 is LGHNA and CDR2 is YSLEER. Here the CDR3 reads CASSQVFRSSGELFF. As DNA, the CDR3 is TGCGCCAGCAGCCAAGTTTTCCGATCTTCCGGGGAGCTGTTTTTT.

The CDR3, as DNA: TGTGCCAGCCGGATTAGGGGTTACAATGAGCAGTTCTTC. Protein sequence: CASRIRGYNEQFF. This chain uses TRBV6-1 with TRBJ2-1; a weak D match, TRBD1 (5 bases). Germline CDR1 reads MNHNS; CDR2 reads SASEGT. The CDR3 spans 13 residues. V lost 8 bases and J lost 4, with 12 bases in between.

J is TRBJ2-3 and V is TRBV10-2; D unresolved. The V and J ends lost 7 bases and 5 bases respectively, with 16 bases between them. The germline V gene has CDR1 WSHSY and CDR2 SAAADI. There are 14 residues in the CDR3. CDR3 loop: CASTALLLGDTQYF. CDR3 sequence (DNA): TGCGCCAGCACGGCTTTACTTCTGGGAGATACGCAGTATTTT.

This chain uses TRBV5-1 with TRBJ2-2, with 12 bases identical to TRBD2. Germline V gives CDR1 SGHRS, CDR2 YFSETQ. V was clipped by 2 bases and J by 7 bases; unmatched bases: 9. This CDR3 spans 17 amino acids. CDR3 bases: TGCGCCAGCAGCTTCTCCCTAGCGGGAGGGCCCGGCGGGGAGCTGTTTTTT. Residues: CASSFSLAGGPGGELFF. The complete variable domain, with remaining parts taken from reference TRBV5-1 and TRBJ2-2, reads KAGVTQTPRYLIKTRGQQVTLSCSPISGHRSVSWYQQTPGQGLQFLFEYFSETQRNKGNFPGRFSGRQFSNSRSEMNVSTLELGDSALYLCASSFSLAGGPGGELFFGEGSRLTVL.

This clone was detected only once. The chain recombines TRBV5-1 with TRBJ2-7, with 11 bases lining up with TRBD1. The CDR3 is 15 amino acids. Trimming removed 4 bases from V and 2 bases from J; junction bases left unmatched: 5. The germline CDR1 and CDR2 sequences are SGHRS and YFSETQ. The CDR3 DNA is TGCGCCAGCAGCGTGGACAGGGGGCGAACCTACGAGCAGTACTTC. Translation gives CASSVDRGRTYEQYF.

The chain employs TRBV6-5 and TRBJ2-3; no definite D call. Germline loops: CDR1 MNHEY, CDR2 SVGAGI. The CDR3 is made up of 15 amino acids. The V gene lost 5 bases and the J gene lost 0 bases, with 12 bases spanning the gap. Here the CDR3 reads CASSPPFRSTDTQYF. The CDR3 nucleotides read TGTGCCAGCAGTCCTCCATTCAGAAGCACAGATACGCAGTATTTT.

This clone was seen only once. The chain recombines TRBV6-1 with TRBJ1-2; 9 bases map to TRBD1. This CDR3 comprises 15 residues. Germline V gives CDR1 MNHNS, CDR2 SASEGT. The ends lost 6 bases at V and 3 bases at J; junction bases unmatched: 8. The CDR3 DNA reads as TGTGCCAGCAGGGGGGACAGGGACGGGTACTATGGCTACACCTTC. It is translated as CASRGDRDGYYGYTF.

The V and J genes are TRBV10-1 and TRBJ2-7; 9 bases are shared with TRBD2. Per the germline V gene, CDR1 is WNHNN and CDR2 is SYGVQD (reference sequence). V shed 3 bases, J shed 4 bases, and the junction held 10 bases outside the gene matches. The CDR3 covers 16 residues. The CDR3 DNA sequence: TGCGCCAGCAGTGATCTCCGGACTAGCGAGAATTACGAGCAGTACTTC. The encoded protein is CASSDLRTSENYEQYF.

The gene calls are TRBV7-9 and TRBJ1-2; TRBD1 matches at 8 bases. In germline, CDR1 is SEHNR, CDR2 FQNEAQ (reference sequence). The CDR3 contains 16 residues. V dropped 10 bases and J dropped 4; count of bases not matched to a gene: 17. CDR3 loop: CATPSLPRGLVYGYTF. DNA for the CDR3: TGTGCCACTCCATCCCTACCCAGGGGGCTTGTCTATGGCTACACCTTC.

V usage is TRBV6-6 and J usage is TRBJ2-5; no definite D call. The V and J ends lost 2 bases and 5 bases respectively, with 15 bases between them. CDR1 MNHNY and CDR2 SVGAGI come from the germline V gene (reference sequence). CDR3 length equals 15 residues. In DNA, the CDR3 is TGTGCCAGCAGTTACATTGGGAATCAAAGGGAGACCCAGTACTTC. The encoded protein is CASSYIGNQRETQYF.

The rearrangement links TRBV18 to TRBJ1-3, with a tentative D call TRBD1 (6 bases). Trimming left V 3 bases short and J 1 base short, with 16 bases between. CDR3 size: 17 residues. Per the germline V gene, CDR1 is KGHSH and CDR2 is LQKENI. The CDR3 loop reads CASSPRGAHPSGNTIYF. DNA for the CDR3: TGTGCCAGCTCACCTCGGGGGGCCCATCCTTCTGGAAACACCATATATTTT. The full variable domain, with the rest looked up from reference TRBV18 and TRBJ1-3, is NAGVMQNPRHLVRRRGQEARLRCSPMKGHSHVYWYRQLPEEGLKFMVYLQKENIIDESGMPKERFSAEFPKEGPSILRIQQVVRGDSAAYFCASSPRGAHPSGNTIYFGEGSWLTVV.

The chain is built from TRBV5-1 and TRBJ1-1; 10 bases are a match to TRBD1. The germline V gene has CDR1 SGHRS and CDR2 YFSETQ. With V trimmed by 1 base and J by 6 bases, 9 bases remained unmatched. The CDR3 runs to 16 residues. DNA for the CDR3: TGCGCCAGCAGCTTGCGGGGGGGACAGGGGCGCGCTGAAGCTTTCTTT. Translation gives CASSLRGGQGRAEAFF.

This chain connects TRBV6-1 to TRBJ2-3; D call uncertain. In germline, CDR1 is MNHNS, CDR2 SASEGT. Deletions cut 4 bases from V and 4 bases from J, with 6 bases between. The CDR3 has 12 residues. In DNA form, the CDR3 reads TGTGCCAGCAGTGGGACCTCAGATACGCAGTATTTT. As protein: CASSGTSDTQYF.